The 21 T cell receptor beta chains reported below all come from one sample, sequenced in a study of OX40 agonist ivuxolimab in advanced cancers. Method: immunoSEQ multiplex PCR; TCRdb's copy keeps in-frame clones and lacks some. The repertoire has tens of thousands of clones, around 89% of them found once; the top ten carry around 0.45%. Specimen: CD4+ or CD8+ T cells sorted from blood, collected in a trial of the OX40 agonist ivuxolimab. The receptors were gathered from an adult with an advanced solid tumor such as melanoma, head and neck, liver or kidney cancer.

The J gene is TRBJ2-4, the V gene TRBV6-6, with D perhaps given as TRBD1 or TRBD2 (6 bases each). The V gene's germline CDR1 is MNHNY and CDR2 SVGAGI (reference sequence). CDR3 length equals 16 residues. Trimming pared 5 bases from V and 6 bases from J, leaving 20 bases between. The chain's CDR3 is CASSVQVEGVLNIQYF. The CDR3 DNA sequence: TGTGCCAGCAGTGTCCAAGTGGAGGGGGTTTTAAACATTCAGTACTTC.

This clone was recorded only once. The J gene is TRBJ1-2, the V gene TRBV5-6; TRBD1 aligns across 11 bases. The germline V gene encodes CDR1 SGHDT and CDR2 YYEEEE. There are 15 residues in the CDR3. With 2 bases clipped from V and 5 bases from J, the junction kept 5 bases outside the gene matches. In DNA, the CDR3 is TGTGCCAGCAGCTTAAGGACAGGGGGCTTGTATGGCTACACCTTC. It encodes CASSLRTGGLYGYTF.

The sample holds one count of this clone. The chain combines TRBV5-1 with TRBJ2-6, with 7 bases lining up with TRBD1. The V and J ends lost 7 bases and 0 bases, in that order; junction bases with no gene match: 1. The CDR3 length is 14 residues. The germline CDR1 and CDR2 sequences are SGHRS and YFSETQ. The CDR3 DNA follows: TGCGCCAGCGGGGACAGCTCTGGGGCCAACGTCCTGACTTTC. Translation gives CASGDSSGANVLTF.

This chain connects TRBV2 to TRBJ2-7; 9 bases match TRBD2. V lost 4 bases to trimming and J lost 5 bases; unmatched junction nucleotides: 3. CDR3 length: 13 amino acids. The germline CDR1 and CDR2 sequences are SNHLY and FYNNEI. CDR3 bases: TGTGCCAGCAGTGCCGGGACTAGCAACGAGCAGTACTTC. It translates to CASSAGTSNEQYF.

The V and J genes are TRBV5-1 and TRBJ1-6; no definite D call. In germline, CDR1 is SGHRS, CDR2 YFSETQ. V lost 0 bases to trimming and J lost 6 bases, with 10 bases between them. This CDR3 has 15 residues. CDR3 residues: CASSLEAGINSPLHF. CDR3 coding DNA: TGCGCCAGCAGCTTGGAGGCCGGGATTAATTCACCCCTCCACTTT.

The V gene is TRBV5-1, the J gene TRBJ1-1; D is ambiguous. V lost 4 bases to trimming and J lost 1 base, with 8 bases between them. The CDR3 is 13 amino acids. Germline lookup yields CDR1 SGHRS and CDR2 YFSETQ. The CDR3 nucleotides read TGCGCCAGCAGCCCAGGAGAGAACACTGAAGCTTTCTTT. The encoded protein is CASSPGENTEAFF.

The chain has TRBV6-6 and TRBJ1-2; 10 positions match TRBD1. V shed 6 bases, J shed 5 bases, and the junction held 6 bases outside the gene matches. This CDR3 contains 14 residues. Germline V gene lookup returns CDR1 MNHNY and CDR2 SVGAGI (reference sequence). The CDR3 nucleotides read TGTGCCAGCAGGGGGACAGGGGTGTTTTATGGCTACACCTTC. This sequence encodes CASRGTGVFYGYTF.

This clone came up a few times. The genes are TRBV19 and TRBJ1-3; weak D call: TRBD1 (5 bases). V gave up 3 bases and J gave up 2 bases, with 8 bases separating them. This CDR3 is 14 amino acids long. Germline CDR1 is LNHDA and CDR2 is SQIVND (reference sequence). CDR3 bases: TGTGCCAGTAGTATCCAGGGACCTGGAAACACCATATATTTT. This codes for CASSIQGPGNTIYF.

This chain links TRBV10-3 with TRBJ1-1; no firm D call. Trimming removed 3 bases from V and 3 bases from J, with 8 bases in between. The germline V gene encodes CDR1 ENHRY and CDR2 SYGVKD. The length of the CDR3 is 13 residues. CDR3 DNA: TGTGCCATCAGTGACGGGGTGGACACTGAAGCTTTCTTT. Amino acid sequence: CAISDGVDTEAFF.

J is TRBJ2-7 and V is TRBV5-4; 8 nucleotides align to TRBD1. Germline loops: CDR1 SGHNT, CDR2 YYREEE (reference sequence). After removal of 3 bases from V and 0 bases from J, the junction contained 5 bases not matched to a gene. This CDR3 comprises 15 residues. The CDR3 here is CASSSGQGYSYEQYF. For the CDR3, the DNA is TGTGCCAGCAGCTCCGGACAGGGCTACTCCTACGAGCAGTACTTC.

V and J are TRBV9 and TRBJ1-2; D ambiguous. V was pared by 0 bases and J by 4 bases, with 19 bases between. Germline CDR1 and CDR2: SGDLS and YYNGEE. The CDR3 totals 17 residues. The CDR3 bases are TGTGCCAGCAGCGTAGGTCGTGGGTCTCTTACCCTCTATGGCTACACCTTC. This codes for CASSVGRGSLTLYGYTF.

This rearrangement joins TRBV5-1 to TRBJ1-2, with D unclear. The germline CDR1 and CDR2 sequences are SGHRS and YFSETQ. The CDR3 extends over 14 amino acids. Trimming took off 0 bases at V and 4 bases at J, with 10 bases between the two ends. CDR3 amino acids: CASSLGENLYGYTF. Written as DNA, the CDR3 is TGCGCCAGCAGCTTGGGCGAAAACCTCTATGGCTACACCTTC.

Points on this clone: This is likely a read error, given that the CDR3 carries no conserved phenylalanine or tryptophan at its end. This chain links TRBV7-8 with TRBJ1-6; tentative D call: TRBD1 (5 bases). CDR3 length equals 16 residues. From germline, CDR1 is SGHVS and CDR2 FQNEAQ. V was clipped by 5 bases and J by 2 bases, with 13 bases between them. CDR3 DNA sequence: TGTGCCAGCAGCCCGGACTCGGGGGCCTATAATTCACCCCTCCACCTT. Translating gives CASSPDSGAYNSPLHL.

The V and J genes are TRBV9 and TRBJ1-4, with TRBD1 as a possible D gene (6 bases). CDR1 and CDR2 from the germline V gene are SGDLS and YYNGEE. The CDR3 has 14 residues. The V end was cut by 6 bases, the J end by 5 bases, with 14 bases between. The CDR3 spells CASNVQGGNEKLFF. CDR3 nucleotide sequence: TGTGCCAGCAATGTACAGGGAGGGAATGAAAAACTGTTTTTT. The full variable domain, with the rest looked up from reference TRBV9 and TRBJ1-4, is DSGVTQTPKHLITATGQRVTLRCSPRSGDLSVYWYQQSLDQGLQFLIQYYNGEERAKGNILERFSAQQFPDLHSELNLSSLELGDSALYFCASNVQGGNEKLFFGSGTQLSVL.

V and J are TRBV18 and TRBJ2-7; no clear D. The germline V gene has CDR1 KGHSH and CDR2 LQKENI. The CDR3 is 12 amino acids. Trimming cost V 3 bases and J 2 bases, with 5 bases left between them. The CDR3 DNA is TGTGCCAGCTCACCGCAAACCTACGAGCAGTACTTC. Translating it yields CASSPQTYEQYF.

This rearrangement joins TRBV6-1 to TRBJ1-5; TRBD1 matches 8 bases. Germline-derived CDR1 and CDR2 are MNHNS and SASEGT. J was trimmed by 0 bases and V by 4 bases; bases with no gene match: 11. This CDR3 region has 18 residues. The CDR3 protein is CASSGWQGAGVSNQPQHF. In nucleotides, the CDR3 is TGTGCCAGCAGTGGGTGGCAGGGGGCCGGCGTTAGCAATCAGCCCCAGCATTTT.

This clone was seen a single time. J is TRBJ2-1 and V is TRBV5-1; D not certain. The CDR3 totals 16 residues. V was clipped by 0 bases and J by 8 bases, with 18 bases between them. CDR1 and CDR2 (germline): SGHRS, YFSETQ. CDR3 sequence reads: CASSLVAVKVRDEQFF. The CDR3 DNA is TGCGCCAGCAGCTTGGTGGCGGTGAAGGTACGCGATGAGCAGTTCTTC.

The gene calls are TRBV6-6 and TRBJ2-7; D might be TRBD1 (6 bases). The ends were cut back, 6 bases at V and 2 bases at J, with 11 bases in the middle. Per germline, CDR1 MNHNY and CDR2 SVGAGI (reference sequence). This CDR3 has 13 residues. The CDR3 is CASRGTTAYEQYF. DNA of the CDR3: TGTGCCAGCAGAGGGACAACAGCCTACGAGCAGTACTTC.

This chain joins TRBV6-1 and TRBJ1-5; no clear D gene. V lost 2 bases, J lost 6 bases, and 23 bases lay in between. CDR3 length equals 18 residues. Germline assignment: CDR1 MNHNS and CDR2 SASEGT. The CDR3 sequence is CASSESGVRFPARQPQHF. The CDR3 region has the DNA TGTGCCAGCAGTGAATCAGGCGTCAGGTTCCCGGCCCGTCAGCCCCAGCATTTT.

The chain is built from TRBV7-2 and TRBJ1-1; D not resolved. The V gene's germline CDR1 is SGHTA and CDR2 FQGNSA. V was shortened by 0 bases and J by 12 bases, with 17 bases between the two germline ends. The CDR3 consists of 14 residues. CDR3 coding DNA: TGTGCCAGCAGCTTAGCGGCGGGTACGGGCTTATCTTTCTTT. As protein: CASSLAAGTGLSFF.

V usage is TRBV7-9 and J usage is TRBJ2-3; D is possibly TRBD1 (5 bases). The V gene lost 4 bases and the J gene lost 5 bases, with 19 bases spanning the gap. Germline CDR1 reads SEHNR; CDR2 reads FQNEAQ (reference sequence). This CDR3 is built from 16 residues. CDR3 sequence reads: CASSSRLGWGLDTQYF. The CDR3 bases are TGTGCCAGCAGCTCCCGATTGGGGTGGGGCCTAGATACGCAGTATTTT.